The 5 T cell receptor beta chains presented below share a single source sample, sequenced in a study of T-cell reconstitution after alpha-beta-depleted transplantation in children. A TCRbeta library incorporating unique molecular identifiers was prepared. TCRdb itself ran the PCR reads through MiXCR, one entry per CDR3 protein. The table records roughly 590,000 distinct CDR3 sequences, approximately 17% of them present only once. The sample in question was PBMCs from the stem cell graft donor, obtained from the stem cell graft. Receptor source: a human donor who donated a stem cell graft to a child with acute myeloid leukemia.

This clonotype was seen ten or more times. The CDR3, as DNA: TGCAGTGCTAGACGGACAGGGACCTATGGCTACACCTTC. Translating it yields CSARRTGTYGYTF. The chain links TRBV20-1 to TRBJ1-2; 8 bases are a match to TRBD1. V dropped 2 bases and J dropped 4; count of bases not matched to a gene: 3. Germline V CDR1 and CDR2: DFQATT, SNEGSKA (reference sequence). The CDR3 is 13 amino acids.

Of note for this clonotype: An end of the junction does not agree with germline; a read error may underlie this. The chain uses TRBV20-1 and TRBJ2-5; 7 bases fit TRBD1. CDR1 and CDR2 (germline): DFQATT, SNEGSKA (reference sequence). This CDR3 is 16 amino acids long. CDR3 DNA sequence: TGCTGTGCTAGCAGGACAGGATCTCCGATGGGGAAGACCCAGTACTTC. Translated, it gives CCASRTGSPMGKTQYF.

The rearrangement links TRBV7-2 to TRBJ2-7; perhaps D is TRBD1 or TRBD2 (5 bases each). Trimming stripped 3 bases from V and 3 bases from J, with 21 bases between. Germline assignment: CDR1 SGHTA and CDR2 FQGNSA. The CDR3 extends over 17 amino acids. The CDR3 region is CASSFFIFATGHYEQYF. DNA of the CDR3: TGTGCCAGCAGCTTTTTTATTTTCGCCACGGGGCACTACGAGCAGTACTTC.

This chain connects TRBV5-5 to TRBJ2-3, with D possibly being TRBD2 (5 bases). The length of the CDR3 is 16 residues. V was cut by 5 bases and J by 3 bases, with 19 bases left in between. Germline V gives CDR1 SGHKS, CDR2 YYEKEE (reference sequence). The CDR3 loop reads CASSSLGVLMTDTQYF. The DNA for the CDR3 is TGTGCCAGCAGTTCCCTCGGGGTCTTGATGACAGATACGCAGTATTTT.

V gene TRBV7-8 combines with J gene TRBJ1-5; no clear D. Germline loops: CDR1 SGHVS, CDR2 FQNEAQ. Trimming stripped 8 bases from V and 5 bases from J, with 16 bases between. CDR3 length: 14 residues. DNA for the CDR3: TGTGCCAGCGGAAGAGGGAGGACTGATCAGCCCCAGCATTTT. This encodes CASGRGRTDQPQHF.